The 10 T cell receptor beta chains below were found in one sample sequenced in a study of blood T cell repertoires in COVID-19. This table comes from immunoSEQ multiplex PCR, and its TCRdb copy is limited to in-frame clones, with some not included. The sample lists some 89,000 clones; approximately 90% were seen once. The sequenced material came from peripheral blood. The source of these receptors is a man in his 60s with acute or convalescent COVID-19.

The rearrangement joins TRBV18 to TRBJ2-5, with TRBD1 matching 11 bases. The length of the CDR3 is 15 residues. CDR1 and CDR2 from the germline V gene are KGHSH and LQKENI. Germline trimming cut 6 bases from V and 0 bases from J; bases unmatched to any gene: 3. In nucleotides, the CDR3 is TGTGCCAGCTCTCGGGACAGGGGGTACCAAGAGACCCAGTACTTC. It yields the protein CASSRDRGYQETQYF.

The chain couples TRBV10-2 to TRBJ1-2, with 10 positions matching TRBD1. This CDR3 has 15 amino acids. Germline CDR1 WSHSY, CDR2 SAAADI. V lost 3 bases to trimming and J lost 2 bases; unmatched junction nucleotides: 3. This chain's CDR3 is CASSDPGQGNYGYTF. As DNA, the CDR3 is TGCGCCAGCAGTGACCCGGGACAGGGGAACTATGGCTACACCTTC.

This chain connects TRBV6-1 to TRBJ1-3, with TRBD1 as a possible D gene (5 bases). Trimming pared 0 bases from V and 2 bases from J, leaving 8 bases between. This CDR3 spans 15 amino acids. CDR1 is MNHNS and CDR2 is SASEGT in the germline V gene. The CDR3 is CASSEAAGPGNTIYF. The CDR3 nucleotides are TGTGCCAGCAGTGAAGCGGCAGGGCCTGGAAACACCATATATTTT.

CDR3 sequence: CASSYSRGGEGEKLFF. DNA for the CDR3: TGTGCCAGCAGTTACTCGAGAGGGGGCGAAGGAGAAAAACTGTTTTTT. This chain links TRBV6-5 with TRBJ1-4, with 7 nucleotides matching TRBD1. The CDR3 sequence is 16 residues long. Germline V gene data show CDR1 as MNHEY and CDR2 as SVGAGI. Unmatched junction bases numbered 9, after V lost 0 bases and J lost 8 bases.

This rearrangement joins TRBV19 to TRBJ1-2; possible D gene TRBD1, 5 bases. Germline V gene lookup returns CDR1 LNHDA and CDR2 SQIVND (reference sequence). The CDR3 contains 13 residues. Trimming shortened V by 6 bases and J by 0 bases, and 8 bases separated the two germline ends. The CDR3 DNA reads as TGTGCCAGTAGGCAGGGAACTAACTATGGCTACACCTTC. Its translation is CASRQGTNYGYTF.

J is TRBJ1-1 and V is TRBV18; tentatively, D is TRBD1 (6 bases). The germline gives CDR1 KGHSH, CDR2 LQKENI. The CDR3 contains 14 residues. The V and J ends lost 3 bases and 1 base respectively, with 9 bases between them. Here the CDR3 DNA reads TGTGCCAGCTCACCGGGACACTCGAACACTGAAGCTTTCTTT. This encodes CASSPGHSNTEAFF. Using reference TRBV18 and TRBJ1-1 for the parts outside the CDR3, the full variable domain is NAGVMQNPRHLVRRRGQEARLRCSPMKGHSHVYWYRQLPEEGLKFMVYLQKENIIDESGMPKERFSAEFPKEGPSILRIQQVVRGDSAAYFCASSPGHSNTEAFFGQGTRLTVV.

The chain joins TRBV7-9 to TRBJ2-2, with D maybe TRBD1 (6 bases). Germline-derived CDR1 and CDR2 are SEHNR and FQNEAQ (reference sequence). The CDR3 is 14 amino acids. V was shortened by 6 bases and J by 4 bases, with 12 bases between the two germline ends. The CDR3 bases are TGTGCCAGCAGGCCACAGGGTTCCACCGGGGAGCTGTTTTTT. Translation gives CASRPQGSTGELFF. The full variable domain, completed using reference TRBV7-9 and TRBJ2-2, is DTGVSQNPRHKITKRGQNVTFRCDPISEHNRLYWYRQTLGQGPEFLTYFQNEAQLEKSRLLSDRFSAERPKGSFSTLEIQRTEQGDSAMYLCASRPQGSTGELFFGEGSRLTVL.

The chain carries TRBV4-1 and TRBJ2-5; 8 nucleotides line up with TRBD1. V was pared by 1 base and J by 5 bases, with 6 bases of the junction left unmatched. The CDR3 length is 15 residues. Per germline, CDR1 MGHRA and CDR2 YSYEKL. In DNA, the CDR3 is TGCGCCAGCAGCCAAGGACAGGGGTCATGGGAGACCCAGTACTTC. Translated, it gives CASSQGQGSWETQYF.

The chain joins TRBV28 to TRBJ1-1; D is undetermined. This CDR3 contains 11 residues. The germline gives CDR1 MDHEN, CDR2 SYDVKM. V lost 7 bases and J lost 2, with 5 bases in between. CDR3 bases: TGTGCCAGCACCCTCAACACTGAAGCTTTCTTT. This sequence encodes CASTLNTEAFF.

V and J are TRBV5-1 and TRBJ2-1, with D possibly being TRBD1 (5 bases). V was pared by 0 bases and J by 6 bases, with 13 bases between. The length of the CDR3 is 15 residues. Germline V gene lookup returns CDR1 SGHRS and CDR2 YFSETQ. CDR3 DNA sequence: TGCGCCAGCAGCTTGGTCCAGGGCCAGAGCAATGAGCAGTTCTTC. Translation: CASSLVQGQSNEQFF.